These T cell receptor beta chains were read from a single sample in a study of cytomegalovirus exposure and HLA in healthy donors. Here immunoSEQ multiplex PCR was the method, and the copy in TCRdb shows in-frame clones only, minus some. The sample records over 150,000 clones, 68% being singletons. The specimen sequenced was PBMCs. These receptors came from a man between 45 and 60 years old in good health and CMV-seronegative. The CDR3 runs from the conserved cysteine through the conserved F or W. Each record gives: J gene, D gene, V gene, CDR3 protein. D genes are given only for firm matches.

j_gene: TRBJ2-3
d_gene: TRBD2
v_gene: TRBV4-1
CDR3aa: CASSQLAGGTDTQYF

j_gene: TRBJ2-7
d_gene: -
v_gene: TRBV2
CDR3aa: CASREGYEQYF

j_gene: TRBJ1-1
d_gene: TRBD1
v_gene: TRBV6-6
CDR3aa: CASSLDRANFF

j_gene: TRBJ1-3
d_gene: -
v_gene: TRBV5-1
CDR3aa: CASSLDAREEGTIYF

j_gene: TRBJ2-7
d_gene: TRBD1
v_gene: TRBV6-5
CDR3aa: CASSLETGNSYEQYF

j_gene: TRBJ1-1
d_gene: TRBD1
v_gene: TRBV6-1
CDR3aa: CASSEARGRPNTEAFF

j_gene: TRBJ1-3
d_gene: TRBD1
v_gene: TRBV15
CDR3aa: CATSFRTGGPGNTIYF

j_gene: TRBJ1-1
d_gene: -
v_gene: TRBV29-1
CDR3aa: CSVGTYFNTEAFF

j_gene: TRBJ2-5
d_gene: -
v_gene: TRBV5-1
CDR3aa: CASSFSVSWETQYF

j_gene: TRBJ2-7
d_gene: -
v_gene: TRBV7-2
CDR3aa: CASSPQDVPSYEQYF

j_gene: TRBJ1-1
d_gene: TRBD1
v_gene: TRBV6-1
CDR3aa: CASRPRLDRKTEAFF

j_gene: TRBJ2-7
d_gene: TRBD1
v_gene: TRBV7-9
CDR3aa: CASSLDRGHEQYF

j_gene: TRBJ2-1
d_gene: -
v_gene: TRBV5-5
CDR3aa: CASSLAPGDYNEQFF

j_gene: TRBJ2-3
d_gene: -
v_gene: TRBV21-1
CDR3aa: CASSKGLGGGAADTQYF

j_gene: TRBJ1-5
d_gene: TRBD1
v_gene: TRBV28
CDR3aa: CASSLWGTGGNQPQHF

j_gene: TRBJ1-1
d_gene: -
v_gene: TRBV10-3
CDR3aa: CAISEEAGRGTEAFF

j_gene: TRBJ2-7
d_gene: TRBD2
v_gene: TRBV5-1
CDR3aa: CASSSLSGGFDEQYF